The 11 T cell receptor beta chains listed next were all sequenced from one sample in a study of blood T cell repertoires in COVID-19 (dated by TCRdb to the early 2020s). Libraries were built with the immunoSEQ multiplex PCR assay. Held by TCRdb, this immuneACCESS table contains in-frame sequences only and omits some clones. Under half of the omission traces to an unresolved V gene where checked; the cause of the rest is unknown. Present in this sample are 130,000 to 150,000 clones, under 90% of which were seen just once. Less than 50% of the sample is taken by the ten largest. Sequenced: peripheral blood. The receptors derive from a human donor in a cohort sampled during active COVID-19.

This clone was detected only once. CDR3 amino acids: CASSLALAGLGETQYF. CDR3 nucleotides: TGTGCCAGCAGCTTAGCGCTAGCGGGGCTCGGGGAGACCCAGTACTTC. V gene TRBV7-6 combines with J gene TRBJ2-5, with 9 bases matching TRBD2. Germline trimming cut 0 bases from V and 5 bases from J; bases unmatched to any gene: 7. Germline lookup yields CDR1 SGHVS and CDR2 FNYEAQ. The CDR3 extends over 16 amino acids.

The chain recombines TRBV18 with TRBJ1-4; D unresolved. Trimming cost V 2 bases and J 7 bases, with 11 bases left between them. This CDR3 spans 14 amino acids. Germline values: CDR1 KGHSH, CDR2 LQKENI. CDR3 nucleotides: TGTGCCAGCTCACCAGGAGGGCCGAGTGAAAAACTGTTTTTT. Amino acids: CASSPGGPSEKLFF.

The chain couples TRBV6-2 or TRBV6-3 to TRBJ1-1; possibly TRBD1 for D (5 bases). CDR1 is MNHEY, CDR2 SVGEGT, per germline. The CDR3 runs to 16 residues. The V and J ends lost 2 bases and 2 bases respectively, with 15 bases between them. The CDR3 sequence: CASSYPKGAPNTEAFF. As DNA, the CDR3 is TGTGCCAGCAGTTACCCGAAAGGGGCCCCCAACACTGAAGCTTTCTTT.

The rearrangement uses TRBV4-1 and TRBJ1-1; D unresolved. Per the germline V gene, CDR1 is MGHRA and CDR2 is YSYEKL. This CDR3 is 17 amino acids long. Trimming took 1 base from V and 0 from J, leaving 15 bases between them. The CDR3 DNA follows: TGCGCCAGCAGCCAAGGGAAGACACAACGCATGAACACTGAAGCTTTCTTT. Translated: CASSQGKTQRMNTEAFF.

This clone was seen repeatedly, ten times or more. The J gene is TRBJ2-3, the V gene TRBV4-2; 8 nucleotides line up with TRBD2. The CDR3 covers 16 residues. Germline V gene lookup returns CDR1 LGHNA and CDR2 YNFKEQ. With 5 bases clipped from V and 6 bases from J, the junction kept 13 bases outside the gene matches. The CDR3 DNA reads TGTGCCAGCAGCGTCCAACTCGGCGGGGGGCGGGATACGCAGTATTTT. Its translation is CASSVQLGGGRDTQYF.

V and J are TRBV6-2 or TRBV6-3 and TRBJ1-1; no clear D gene. This CDR3 spans 12 amino acids. The germline CDR1 and CDR2 sequences are MNHEY and SVGEGT. Trimming removed 4 bases from V and 9 bases from J, with 12 bases in between. The CDR3 DNA is TGTGCCAGCAGTTCCGGACTGCTACAAGCTTTCTTT. As protein: CASSSGLLQAFF.

The sample holds a few counts of this clone. The chain recombines TRBV19 with TRBJ2-7; D is possibly TRBD2 (6 bases). Trimming left V 9 bases short and J 0 bases short, with 15 bases between. Germline loops: CDR1 LNHDA, CDR2 SQIVND (reference sequence). This CDR3 is 14 amino acids long. For the CDR3, the DNA is TGTGCCAGAAGGCGACGGGGGAGCTCCTACGAGCAGTACTTC. As protein: CARRRRGSSYEQYF.

This clone has a handful of counts. The gene calls are TRBV7-9 and TRBJ1-3, with 10 bases fitting TRBD1. V lost 5 bases, J lost 0 bases, and 13 bases stayed unmatched. Germline CDR1 is SEHNR and CDR2 is FQNEAQ (reference sequence). CDR3 length equals 19 residues. The DNA for the CDR3 is TGTGCCAGCAGCACAAGAGCGGGGACAGGGGTTCTCTCTGGAAACACCATATATTTT. This gives the protein CASSTRAGTGVLSGNTIYF.

This clone has a handful of counts. A much bigger clone sits one base away, suggesting this may be a read error. The chain is built from TRBV7-9 and TRBJ1-6; TRBD1 aligns across 7 bases. CDR1 and CDR2 from the germline V gene are SEHNR and FQNEAQ (reference sequence). The CDR3 is made up of 14 amino acids. V dropped 5 bases and J dropped 7; count of bases not matched to a gene: 5. CDR3 in amino acids: CASSPGTENSPLHF. The CDR3 bases are TGTGCCAGCAGCCCCGGGACAGAGAATTCACCCCTCCACTTT.

In this sample, this clone turned up once. The CDR3 DNA sequence: TGTGCCAGCAGTCCCGGGACAAGCAGCTACGAGCAGTACTTC. This sequence encodes CASSPGTSSYEQYF. The rearrangement joins TRBV6-2 or TRBV6-3 to TRBJ2-7; maybe TRBD1 (6 bases). The ends were cut back, 5 bases at V and 3 bases at J, with 14 bases in the middle. The CDR3 sequence is 14 residues long. CDR1 is MNHEY and CDR2 is SVGEGT in the germline V gene.

The rearrangement joins TRBV5-1 to TRBJ1-1; a weak D match, TRBD1 (6 bases). The CDR3 extends over 14 amino acids. Germline V gives CDR1 SGHRS, CDR2 YFSETQ. V gave up 5 bases and J gave up 3 bases, with 14 bases separating them. The CDR3: CASSKDSKDTEAFF. DNA of the CDR3: TGCGCCAGCAGTAAGGACAGTAAGGACACTGAAGCTTTCTTT.